Described below is a single T cell receptor beta chain sequence and its context. Its antigen is unknown. This specimen comes from a study of blood T cells in healthy people across ages. Study-wide findings and caveats: PBMCs were not sorted, which prevented a conclusive comparison of naive versus antigen-experienced cells.

Then a second PCR, running about 7 to 11 cycles, was carried out with a sample-barcoded 5' primer and a J-beta primer mix. Template switching added a 12-random-nucleotide identifier to every cDNA molecule. TCRdb reprocessed the 5' RACE reads via MiXCR and lists one record per CDR3 protein. Found here are roughly 500,000 distinct CDR3 sequences, 27% of them singletons; the top ten hold 18%. Each donor supplied approximately 10 milliliters of peripheral blood. The extraction recovered at least 5 micrograms of total RNA per sample. The CDR3 runs 17 residues. The junction had 12 bases not matched to a gene; V was cut back by 0 bases and J by 9 bases. CDR1 and CDR2 from the germline V gene are DFQATT and SNEGSKA (reference sequence).

The source material was blood. This TCR was recovered from an older woman in good health. This rearrangement joins TRBV20-1 to TRBJ1-6, with 9 bases that match TRBD1. The CDR3 bases are TGCAGTGCTAGAGATCGTTTGACAGGGGGAAACAGTTCACCCCTCCACTTT. It specifies CSARDRLTGGNSSPLHF.